This T cell receptor beta chain was captured by sequencing in a study of blood T cell repertoires in COVID-19 (dated by TCRdb to about 2020). About the study as a whole: Samples covering the acute and convalescent phases of COVID-19 were provided by collaborators in the United States, Italy and Spain. The prospective study material was composed of cDNA or gDNA derived from T cells, B-cell-depleted T cells, or PBMCs. Deeply sampled blood TCRbeta repertoires from subjects exposed to, actively infected with, or recovered from COVID-19 were included in the dataset. The repertoires were released in a freely available public database intended as a resource for research on the immune response to SARS-CoV-2. The samples were drawn from two sources: the first 160 participants of the ongoing ImmuneRACE study, and 1,000 to 1,500 subjects contributed by 6 global collaborators. The sample metadata nearly always contained a de-identified subject ID, COVID-19 status, age in years and sex. HLA class I and class II types, where available, came from metadata supplied by the sample provider rather than from assay-based typing. The study at large found these results: How much clinical and demographic metadata was included differed by source and by participant, and the metadata was provided uncurated.

Via the germline V gene, CDR1 is SGHTA and CDR2 FQGNSA. Measured from the cysteine to the phenylalanine, the CDR3 is 13 residues long. Just CDR3 DNA is preserved here, 39 bases in frame from base 1. Trimming takes 2 bases from V and 3 bases from J, and the germline ends sit 8 bases apart. In Seattle, one collaborating source enrolled patients while the infection was active and tracked those patients longitudinally over the course of disease. The collaborating institutions used their own protocols to collect whole blood in K2EDTA tubes. Collaborator samples were shipped for TCRbeta analysis as frozen whole blood, isolated PBMCs, or DNA extracted from either sample type. TCRbeta CDR3 regions were amplified from genomic DNA by means of the immunoSEQ Assay, a bias-controlled multiplex PCR. For the original study's pipeline: Nucleated cell counts per sample were estimated from amplification of reference gene primers within the assay. To quantify the absolute abundance of each unique TCRbeta CDR3 rearrangement, sequence reads were collapsed and filtered. For each sample, productive Simpson clonality was calculated by taking the square root of Simpson's diversity index across productive rearrangements. This is the immuneACCESS table as TCRdb keeps it, with only in-frame sequences that have V and J called. A part of the clones is gone; compared with another copy, unresolved V genes explain less than half, and the rest is unexplained. V, J and clone size are taken as reported in that table, and D and trimming were inferred from the DNA itself. For this sample the table gives some 400,000 clones, of which around 87% were detected only once. The top ten clonotypes cover over 9.5% of the sample.

Concerning this clone: What antigen it recognizes has not been identified. No much larger clonotype is one base removed from it; base qualities were not supplied.

Sequencing input: peripheral blood. The chain links TRBV7-2 with TRBJ2-7, with a weak D call of TRBD1 (5 bases match). The clonotype was recovered from a woman aged 25-40 years with COVID-19, enrolled during active disease. The CDR3 sequence is CASSLKQVYEQYF. The sequenced DNA: TGTGCCAGCAGCTTAAAACAGGTCTACGAGCAGTACTTC.